A single sample is the source of the 3 T cell receptor beta chains below, sequenced in a study of OX40 agonist ivuxolimab in advanced cancers. The table came from immunoSEQ multiplex PCR; TCRdb's copy has only in-frame clones and leaves some out. Here the sample spans about 70,000 clones, roughly 78% being singletons. Material: CD4+ or CD8+ T cells sorted from blood, obtained in a trial of the OX40 agonist ivuxolimab. The receptors here all came from an adult with an advanced solid tumor such as melanoma, head and neck, liver or kidney cancer.

The rearrangement links TRBV7-9 to TRBJ2-5, with D maybe TRBD2 (6 bases). V lost 3 bases, J lost 1 base, and 18 bases lay in between. CDR3 length: 17 amino acids. Germline values: CDR1 SEHNR, CDR2 FQNEAQ (reference sequence). This CDR3 is CASSLGTAGLGQETQYF. The DNA of the CDR3 is TGTGCCAGCAGCTTGGGTACAGCGGGCTTGGGCCAAGAGACCCAGTACTTC.

This clone was recorded once. The rearrangement uses TRBV28 and TRBJ2-1, with 11 positions matching TRBD2. The V gene's germline CDR1 is MDHEN and CDR2 SYDVKM. This CDR3 is 14 amino acids long. V lost 4 bases to trimming and J lost 6 bases; unmatched junction nucleotides: 2. The CDR3 region is CASSWGTSGNEQFF. CDR3 nucleotide sequence: TGTGCCAGCAGTTGGGGGACTAGCGGCAATGAGCAGTTCTTC.

The chain links TRBV7-3 to TRBJ2-3; 11 nucleotides align to TRBD2. The CDR3 contains 15 residues. The trim removed 2 bases at V and 4 bases at J, leaving 2 bases unmatched. Germline CDR1 and CDR2: SGHTA and FQGTGA. The CDR3 coding sequence is TGTGCCAGCAGCTTACTAGCGGGGGGCGCAGATACGCAGTATTTT. Protein product: CASSLLAGGADTQYF. Full variable domain (rest looked up from reference TRBV7-3 and TRBJ2-3): GAGVSQTPSNKVTEKGKYVELRCDPISGHTALYWYRQSLGQGPEFLIYFQGTGAADDSGLPNDRFFAVRPEGSVSTLKIQRTERGDSAVYLCASSLLAGGADTQYFGPGTRLTVL.